These 9 T cell receptor beta chains were sequenced from one sample in a study of shared clonotypes between healthy human individuals. Some clones are missing from TCRdb's copy, which holds only in-frame ones; the method was immunoSEQ multiplex PCR. This sample has roughly 2.6 million clones, with approximately 94% found just once. Material for sequencing was naive CD4+ T cells sorted from blood. Subset defined: CD45RA+ positively selected. Receptors originate from a man younger than 35 in good health.

The V call is TRBV2, the J call TRBJ1-3; tentative D call: TRBD1 (5 bases). The germline V gene encodes CDR1 SNHLY and CDR2 FYNNEI. The CDR3 is made up of 15 amino acids. V lost 4 bases, J lost 4 bases, and 14 bases lay in between. In DNA form, the CDR3 reads TGTGCCAGCAGTGGTCGGGGCGCCGGGGGAAACACCATATATTTT. Translated: CASSGRGAGGNTIYF.

On this clone itself: Different DNA sequences within this sample yield the same CDR3. The rearrangement uses TRBV5-1 and TRBJ2-5; D is uncertain. CDR1 and CDR2 from the germline V gene are SGHRS and YFSETQ. The V end lost 0 bases, the J end lost 5 bases, and 5 bases lay between the germline ends. The CDR3 spans 12 residues. The chain's CDR3 is CASSLGEETQYF. DNA for the CDR3: TGCGCCAGCAGCTTGGGAGAGGAGACCCAGTACTTC.

This clone came up once. J is TRBJ2-7 and V is TRBV5-4; no clear D gene. From germline, CDR1 is SGHNT and CDR2 YYREEE (reference sequence). The CDR3 extends over 15 amino acids. Trimming shortened V by 0 bases and J by 0 bases, and 10 bases separated the two germline ends. The CDR3 nucleotides read TGTGCCAGCAGCTTGGGTACTACAGTCTCCTACGAGCAGTACTTC. Its translation is CASSLGTTVSYEQYF.

The chain recombines TRBV5-1 with TRBJ2-4, with D maybe TRBD1 (5 bases). Germline CDR1 is SGHRS and CDR2 is YFSETQ. This CDR3 is 14 amino acids long. Trimming removed 1 base at V and 1 base at J, with 6 bases between. DNA of the CDR3: TGCGCCAGCAGCTTGTCAGGGGCCAAAAACATTCAGTACTTC. Its translation: CASSLSGAKNIQYF.

This CDR3 is CASTHDRGTPLHF. The CDR3 nucleotides are TGCGCCAGCACCCATGACAGGGGTACTCCCCTCCACTTT. J is TRBJ1-6 and V is TRBV5-1; 8 nucleotides agree with TRBD1. The CDR3 runs 13 residues. Per germline, CDR1 SGHRS and CDR2 YFSETQ. The trim removed 6 bases at V and 13 bases at J, leaving 9 bases unmatched.

The gene calls are TRBV11-2 and TRBJ2-7; TRBD1 aligns across 10 bases. Germline V gene sequence: CDR1 SGHAT, CDR2 FQNNGV. The CDR3 covers 16 residues. J lost 1 base, V lost 6 bases, and 9 bases had no gene match. The CDR3 region is CASRGGLGQGSYEQYF. The CDR3 coding sequence is TGTGCCAGCAGGGGGGGTCTGGGACAGGGGTCCTACGAGCAGTACTTC.

This chain uses TRBV6-6 with TRBJ2-2; 9 bases line up with TRBD2. After removal of 7 bases from V and 7 bases from J, the junction contained 10 bases not matched to a gene. Germline values: CDR1 MNHNY, CDR2 SVGAGI (reference sequence). This CDR3 comprises 15 residues. The CDR3 DNA reads TGTGCCAGCACTTCAGCGGGAGGAAGTAACGGGGAGCTGTTTTTT. Its translation: CASTSAGGSNGELFF.

The CDR3 DNA follows: TGTGCCAGCAGTGGACTGACCTACAATGAGCAGTTCTTC. This sequence encodes CASSGLTYNEQFF. This rearrangement joins TRBV6-1 to TRBJ2-1; D is unclear. V shed 4 bases and J shed 2 bases, with 6 bases lying between them. Germline V gene lookup returns CDR1 MNHNS and CDR2 SASEGT. The CDR3 contains 13 residues.

The genes are TRBV13 and TRBJ2-7; D perhaps matches TRBD2 (5 bases). CDR3 length: 16 amino acids. Germline CDR1 and CDR2: PRHDT and FYEKMQ (reference sequence). Trimming took off 5 bases at V and 0 bases at J, with 17 bases between the two ends. The CDR3 DNA reads TGTGCCAGCAGCCTCTCGGACTTTCAGTACTCCTACGAGCAGTACTTC. The encoded protein is CASSLSDFQYSYEQYF. Filled out from reference TRBV13 and TRBJ2-7, the complete variable domain reads AAGVIQSPRHLIKEKRETATLKCYPIPRHDTVYWYQQGPGQDPQFLISFYEKMQSDKGSIPDRFSAQQFSDYHSELNMSSLELGDSALYFCASSLSDFQYSYEQYFGPGTRLTVT.